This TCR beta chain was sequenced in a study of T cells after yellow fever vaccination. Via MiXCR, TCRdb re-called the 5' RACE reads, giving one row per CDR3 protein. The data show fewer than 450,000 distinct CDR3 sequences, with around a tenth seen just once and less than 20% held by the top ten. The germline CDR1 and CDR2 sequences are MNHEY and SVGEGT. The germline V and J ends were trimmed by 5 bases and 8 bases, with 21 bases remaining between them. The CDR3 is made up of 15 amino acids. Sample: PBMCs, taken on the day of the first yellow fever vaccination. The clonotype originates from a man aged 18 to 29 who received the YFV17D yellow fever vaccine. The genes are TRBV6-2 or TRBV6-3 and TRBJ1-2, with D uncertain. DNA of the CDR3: TGTGCCAGCAGTCCAGAGGGCGCTTCTCGAGGGGGCTACACCTTC. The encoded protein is CASSPEGASRGGYTF.